Following are 11 T cell receptor beta chains from one sample sequenced in a study of tumor-infiltrating lymphocytes in primary liver carcinoma. Starting material of 500 ng total RNA yielded TCR beta cDNA via a constant-region primer. Three nested multiplex PCR rounds of slightly modified ARM-PCR generated TCR beta libraries. In the first two PCR rounds, TRBV1-TRBV30 forward primers were paired with a C-beta reverse primer, and each round lasted nine to ten cycles. TCRdb recomputed calls from the multiplex PCR reads with MiXCR, one row per CDR3 protein. This table holds roughly 80,000 distinct CDR3 sequences, 69% found once. DNA and RNA were both co-extracted from about 20-30 mg of bulk tissue that had not been sorted. The sequenced sample consisted of tumor-adjacent normal liver tissue. Receptors originate from a man in his forties or fifties with primary liver carcinoma and hepatitis B virus infection.

This rearrangement joins TRBV12-3 or TRBV12-4 to TRBJ1-2; D gene ambiguous. The CDR3 totals 14 residues. V lost 4 bases to trimming and J lost 0 bases, with 9 bases between them. CDR3 loop: CASSSDLTNYGYTF. DNA of the CDR3: TGTGCCAGCAGTTCGGACTTAACTAACTATGGCTACACCTTC.

Details on this clonotype: It may be a read error: a sequence one base away is much more abundant. The chain uses TRBV28 and TRBJ2-6; possible D gene TRBD1, 5 bases. Germline V CDR1 and CDR2: MDHEN, SYDVKM. This CDR3 contains 15 residues. The DNA of the CDR3 is TGTGCCAGCAGTTTATCCAGCCCTGGGGCCAACGTCCTGATTTTC. Its translation is CASSLSSPGANVLIF. The complete variable domain, with remaining parts taken from reference TRBV28 and TRBJ2-6, reads DVKVTQSSRYLVKRTGEKVFLECVQDMDHENMFWYRQDPGLGLRLIYFSYDVKMKEKGDIPEGYSVSREKKERFSLILESASTNQTSMYLCASSLSSPGANVLIFGAGSRLTVL.

In the case of this clonotype: The junction and the germline gene differ at one end; a read error may be behind it. The chain couples TRBV11-2 to TRBJ1-4; D remains ambiguous. The V gene's germline CDR1 is SGHAT and CDR2 FQNNGV. This CDR3 is 16 amino acids long. The CDR3 nucleotides are TGTGCCAGCGGTCCCGGCATAGCTCCAACTGATGAAAAACTGTTTTTT. Residues: CASGPGIAPTDEKLFF.

With regard to this clonotype: This clone may be a read error of a much larger clone one base away. The CDR3 DNA reads as TGTCCCAGCAGGGGGAAGCAATCCTACGAGCAGTACTTC. This translates into CPSRGKQSYEQYF. The chain combines TRBV11-1 with TRBJ2-7; TRBD1 agrees at 7 bases. The CDR3 length is 13 residues. The germline gives CDR1 SGHAT, CDR2 FQDESV (reference sequence).

As regards this clonotype: This may be a read error, as it is one base from a much larger clone. The chain is built from TRBV10-3 and TRBJ2-1; D unresolved. Germline assignment: CDR1 ENHRY and CDR2 SYGVKD. V lost 9 bases to trimming and J lost 5 bases, with 14 bases between them. The CDR3 is 13 residues long. The CDR3 protein is CAIRKHDNNEQFF. The CDR3 DNA reads as TGTGCCATTAGAAAACACGACAACAATGAGCAGTTCTTC.

This clonotype was counted once. Since no conserved phenylalanine or tryptophan closes the CDR3, a read error is the likely cause. This chain uses TRBV12-3 or TRBV12-4 with TRBJ1-5, with D tentatively TRBD1 (5 bases). Trimming took 7 bases from V and 4 from J, leaving 17 bases between them. This CDR3 has 15 amino acids. The CDR3 DNA is TGTGCCAGCACGCGGGGCATCGCAATAAATCAGCCCCAGCATTAT. It yields the protein CASTRGIAINQPQHY.

To note about this clonotype: An end of the junction does not agree with germline; a read error may underlie this. J is TRBJ2-1 and V is TRBV6-5; 8 bases line up with TRBD2. CDR1 is MNHEY, CDR2 SVGAGI, per germline. The CDR3 consists of 11 residues. DNA for the CDR3: TGTGCCATCGAGAGAGGGACTAGTGAGTTTTTC. Protein: CAIERGTSEFF.

This clonotype was detected only once. This sequence may be a read error, since a much larger clone differs from it by one base. The CDR3 sequence: CASSLGGRSSYEQHF. Written as DNA, the CDR3 is TGCGCCAGCAGCTTGGGAGGGAGAAGCTCCTACGAGCAGCACTTC. The genes are TRBV5-1 and TRBJ2-7; D perhaps matches TRBD2 (5 bases). The CDR3 consists of 15 residues. Germline V lookup: CDR1 SGHRS, CDR2 YFSETQ.

The J gene is TRBJ2-4, the V gene TRBV2; D may be TRBD1 (6 bases). The germline V gene has CDR1 SNHLY and CDR2 FYNNEI. The CDR3 has 13 amino acids. V shed 10 bases and J shed 8 bases, with 18 bases lying between them. The CDR3, as DNA: TGTGCCAACAGCGACTACAGGGTCGACATTCAGTACTTC. It translates to CANSDYRVDIQYF.

In this sample, this clonotype turned up many times. The chain couples TRBV6-2 or TRBV6-3 to TRBJ2-2; D may be TRBD1 or TRBD2 (5 bases each). Trimming pared 11 bases from V and 0 bases from J, leaving 13 bases between. This CDR3 comprises 14 residues. CDR1 is MNHEY, CDR2 SVGEGT, per germline. The CDR3 DNA reads TGTGCCGTCCCACGGGGCTCGAACACCGGGGAGCTGTTTTTT. Translating it yields CAVPRGSNTGELFF.

Comment on this clonotype: At one of its ends the junction is not consistent with the germline gene, which may arise from a read error. This chain joins TRBV5-1 and TRBJ2-7; D not resolved. The length of the CDR3 is 15 residues. CDR1 is SGHRS, CDR2 YFSETQ, per germline. The CDR3 nucleotides are TGCGCCAGCGGCTTGGCGACCTCCCCCCTCTACGAACAGTACTTC. Encoded protein: CASGLATSPLYEQYF. The full variable domain, rest sourced from reference TRBV5-1 and TRBJ2-7, is KAGVTQTPRYLIKTRGQQVTLSCSPISGHRSVSWYQQTPGQGLQFLFEYFSETQRNKGNFPGRFSGRQFSNSRSEMNVSTLELGDSALYLCASGLATSPLYEQYFGPGTRLTVT.